A selection of T cell receptor beta chains follows, all from one sample in a study of blood T cell repertoires in COVID-19. The repertoire was sequenced with immunoSEQ multiplex PCR; TCRdb's copy has only in-frame clones and lacks some. This sample has 200,000 to 300,000 clones; over 80% occur once, and the top ten carry around 27%. The sample consisted of peripheral blood. These receptors came from a man in his forties or fifties with acute or convalescent COVID-19. CDR3s include the opening cysteine and the closing phenylalanine or tryptophan. The D gene is left open where the match is weak. Size values are once, few and many counts, or a class for expanded clones, and some rows have none.

d_call	v_call	clone_size	j_call	cdr3_nt	cdr3_aa
NA	TRBV7-8	NA	TRBJ1-1	TGTGCCAGCAGCTTATTGATCCGTCGAGGGATAGACACTGAAGCTTTCTTT	CASSLLIRRGIDTEAFF
TRBD1	TRBV30	NA	TRBJ2-7	TGTGCCTGGGAGACGCGGACAGGGGGCAGCTACGAGCAGTACTTC	CAWETRTGGSYEQYF
TRBD1	TRBV2	NA	TRBJ1-2	TGTGCCAGCAGCGGACAGGGGCTTGGCTATGGCTACACCTTC	CASSGQGLGYGYTF
NA	TRBV5-8	NA	TRBJ1-5	TGTGCCAGCAGCTCTGGACAGCCTTATAGCAATCAGCCCCAGCATTTT	CASSSGQPYSNQPQHF
NA	TRBV5-1	NA	TRBJ2-3	TGCGCCAGCAGCTCCAGGGATACGCAGTATTTT	CASSSRDTQYF
TRBD1	TRBV29-1	NA	TRBJ2-7	TGCAGCGGAACAGGGGTTGATAGCTACGAGCAGTACTTC	CSGTGVDSYEQYF
TRBD1	TRBV12-3/TRBV12-4	NA	TRBJ2-7	TGTGCCAGCAGGGGGACAGGAGGCGAGCAGTACTTC	CASRGTGGEQYF
NA	TRBV5-1	once	TRBJ2-7	TGCGCCAGCAGCTCCGGACAGTACTACGAGCAGTACTTC	CASSSGQYYEQYF
TRBD2	TRBV4-3	NA	TRBJ2-1	TGCGCCAGCAGCCAAGCGGGAGGGCTTAATGAGCAGTTCTTC	CASSQAGGLNEQFF
NA	TRBV5-5	NA	TRBJ1-1	TGTGCCAGCAGCTATAGGGGGGGCCGGGGCACTGAAGCTTTCTTT	CASSYRGGRGTEAFF
NA	TRBV7-3	NA	TRBJ2-2	TGTGCCAGCAGCTCGACACCGAACACCGGGGAGCTGTTTTTT	CASSSTPNTGELFF
TRBD2	TRBV7-2	few	TRBJ2-3	TGTGCCAGCAGCTCATCAGCGGGGCCCTCGGATACGCAGTATTTT	CASSSSAGPSDTQYF
TRBD1	TRBV29-1	NA	TRBJ1-1	TGCAGCGTTGAATCCCCAGGGGGACGAGCTGAAGCTTTCTTT	CSVESPGGRAEAFF
NA	TRBV7-2	NA	TRBJ1-5	TGTGCCAGCAGCCGGGGGGGATCAGGACAGCCCCAGCATTTT	CASSRGGSGQPQHF
NA	TRBV12-3/TRBV12-4	NA	TRBJ2-1	TGTGCCAGCAGTTTTTCGGGGAACAATGAGCAGTTCTTC	CASSFSGNNEQFF
TRBD1	TRBV18	NA	TRBJ1-2	TGTGCCAGCTCACCACGATTGTCAGGGGGCGCTAACTATGGCTACACCTTC	CASSPRLSGGANYGYTF
TRBD1	TRBV30	NA	TRBJ1-2	TGTGCCTGGAGTTCCCAGGGGGGAAAGACCTTC	CAWSSQGGKTF
TRBD1	TRBV5-6	NA	TRBJ2-1	TGTGCCAGCAGCACGGACAGGGGTTTCTACAATGAGCAGTTCTTC	CASSTDRGFYNEQFF
NA	TRBV2	once	TRBJ1-2	TGTGCCAGCAGGATTTCTGCCGAGGGGGACCCCGAGACCTATGGCTACACCTTC	CASRISAEGDPETYGYTF
TRBD1	TRBV7-2	NA	TRBJ1-4	TGTGCCAGCAGCCTGACAGGGGGGAATGAAAAACTGTTTTTT	CASSLTGGNEKLFF
NA	TRBV2	NA	TRBJ2-6	TGTGCCAGCAGTGAAGACGGGAGCTCTGGGGCCAACGTCCTGACTTTC	CASSEDGSSGANVLTF
NA	TRBV28	NA	TRBJ2-5	TGTGCCAGCAGAACTCCGGGGCAAGAGACCCAGTACTTC	CASRTPGQETQYF
TRBD1	TRBV4-2	NA	TRBJ1-5	TGTGCCAGCAGCCAAGATCGTGCCGGACAGGGTCGGGAGCCCCAGCATTTT	CASSQDRAGQGREPQHF
NA	TRBV30	NA	TRBJ2-3	TGTGCCTGGAGCGGAGGGGCTAGAGTAGATACGCAGTATTTT	CAWSGGARVDTQYF
TRBD2	TRBV5-1	few	TRBJ2-1	TGCGCCAGCAGCCGAAGCCCGGGACTAGCGGTTAATGAGCAGTTCTTC	CASSRSPGLAVNEQFF
TRBD1	TRBV27	NA	TRBJ1-1	TGTGCCAGCAGGCAGGGGGTACCAAACACTGAAGCTTTCTTT	CASRQGVPNTEAFF